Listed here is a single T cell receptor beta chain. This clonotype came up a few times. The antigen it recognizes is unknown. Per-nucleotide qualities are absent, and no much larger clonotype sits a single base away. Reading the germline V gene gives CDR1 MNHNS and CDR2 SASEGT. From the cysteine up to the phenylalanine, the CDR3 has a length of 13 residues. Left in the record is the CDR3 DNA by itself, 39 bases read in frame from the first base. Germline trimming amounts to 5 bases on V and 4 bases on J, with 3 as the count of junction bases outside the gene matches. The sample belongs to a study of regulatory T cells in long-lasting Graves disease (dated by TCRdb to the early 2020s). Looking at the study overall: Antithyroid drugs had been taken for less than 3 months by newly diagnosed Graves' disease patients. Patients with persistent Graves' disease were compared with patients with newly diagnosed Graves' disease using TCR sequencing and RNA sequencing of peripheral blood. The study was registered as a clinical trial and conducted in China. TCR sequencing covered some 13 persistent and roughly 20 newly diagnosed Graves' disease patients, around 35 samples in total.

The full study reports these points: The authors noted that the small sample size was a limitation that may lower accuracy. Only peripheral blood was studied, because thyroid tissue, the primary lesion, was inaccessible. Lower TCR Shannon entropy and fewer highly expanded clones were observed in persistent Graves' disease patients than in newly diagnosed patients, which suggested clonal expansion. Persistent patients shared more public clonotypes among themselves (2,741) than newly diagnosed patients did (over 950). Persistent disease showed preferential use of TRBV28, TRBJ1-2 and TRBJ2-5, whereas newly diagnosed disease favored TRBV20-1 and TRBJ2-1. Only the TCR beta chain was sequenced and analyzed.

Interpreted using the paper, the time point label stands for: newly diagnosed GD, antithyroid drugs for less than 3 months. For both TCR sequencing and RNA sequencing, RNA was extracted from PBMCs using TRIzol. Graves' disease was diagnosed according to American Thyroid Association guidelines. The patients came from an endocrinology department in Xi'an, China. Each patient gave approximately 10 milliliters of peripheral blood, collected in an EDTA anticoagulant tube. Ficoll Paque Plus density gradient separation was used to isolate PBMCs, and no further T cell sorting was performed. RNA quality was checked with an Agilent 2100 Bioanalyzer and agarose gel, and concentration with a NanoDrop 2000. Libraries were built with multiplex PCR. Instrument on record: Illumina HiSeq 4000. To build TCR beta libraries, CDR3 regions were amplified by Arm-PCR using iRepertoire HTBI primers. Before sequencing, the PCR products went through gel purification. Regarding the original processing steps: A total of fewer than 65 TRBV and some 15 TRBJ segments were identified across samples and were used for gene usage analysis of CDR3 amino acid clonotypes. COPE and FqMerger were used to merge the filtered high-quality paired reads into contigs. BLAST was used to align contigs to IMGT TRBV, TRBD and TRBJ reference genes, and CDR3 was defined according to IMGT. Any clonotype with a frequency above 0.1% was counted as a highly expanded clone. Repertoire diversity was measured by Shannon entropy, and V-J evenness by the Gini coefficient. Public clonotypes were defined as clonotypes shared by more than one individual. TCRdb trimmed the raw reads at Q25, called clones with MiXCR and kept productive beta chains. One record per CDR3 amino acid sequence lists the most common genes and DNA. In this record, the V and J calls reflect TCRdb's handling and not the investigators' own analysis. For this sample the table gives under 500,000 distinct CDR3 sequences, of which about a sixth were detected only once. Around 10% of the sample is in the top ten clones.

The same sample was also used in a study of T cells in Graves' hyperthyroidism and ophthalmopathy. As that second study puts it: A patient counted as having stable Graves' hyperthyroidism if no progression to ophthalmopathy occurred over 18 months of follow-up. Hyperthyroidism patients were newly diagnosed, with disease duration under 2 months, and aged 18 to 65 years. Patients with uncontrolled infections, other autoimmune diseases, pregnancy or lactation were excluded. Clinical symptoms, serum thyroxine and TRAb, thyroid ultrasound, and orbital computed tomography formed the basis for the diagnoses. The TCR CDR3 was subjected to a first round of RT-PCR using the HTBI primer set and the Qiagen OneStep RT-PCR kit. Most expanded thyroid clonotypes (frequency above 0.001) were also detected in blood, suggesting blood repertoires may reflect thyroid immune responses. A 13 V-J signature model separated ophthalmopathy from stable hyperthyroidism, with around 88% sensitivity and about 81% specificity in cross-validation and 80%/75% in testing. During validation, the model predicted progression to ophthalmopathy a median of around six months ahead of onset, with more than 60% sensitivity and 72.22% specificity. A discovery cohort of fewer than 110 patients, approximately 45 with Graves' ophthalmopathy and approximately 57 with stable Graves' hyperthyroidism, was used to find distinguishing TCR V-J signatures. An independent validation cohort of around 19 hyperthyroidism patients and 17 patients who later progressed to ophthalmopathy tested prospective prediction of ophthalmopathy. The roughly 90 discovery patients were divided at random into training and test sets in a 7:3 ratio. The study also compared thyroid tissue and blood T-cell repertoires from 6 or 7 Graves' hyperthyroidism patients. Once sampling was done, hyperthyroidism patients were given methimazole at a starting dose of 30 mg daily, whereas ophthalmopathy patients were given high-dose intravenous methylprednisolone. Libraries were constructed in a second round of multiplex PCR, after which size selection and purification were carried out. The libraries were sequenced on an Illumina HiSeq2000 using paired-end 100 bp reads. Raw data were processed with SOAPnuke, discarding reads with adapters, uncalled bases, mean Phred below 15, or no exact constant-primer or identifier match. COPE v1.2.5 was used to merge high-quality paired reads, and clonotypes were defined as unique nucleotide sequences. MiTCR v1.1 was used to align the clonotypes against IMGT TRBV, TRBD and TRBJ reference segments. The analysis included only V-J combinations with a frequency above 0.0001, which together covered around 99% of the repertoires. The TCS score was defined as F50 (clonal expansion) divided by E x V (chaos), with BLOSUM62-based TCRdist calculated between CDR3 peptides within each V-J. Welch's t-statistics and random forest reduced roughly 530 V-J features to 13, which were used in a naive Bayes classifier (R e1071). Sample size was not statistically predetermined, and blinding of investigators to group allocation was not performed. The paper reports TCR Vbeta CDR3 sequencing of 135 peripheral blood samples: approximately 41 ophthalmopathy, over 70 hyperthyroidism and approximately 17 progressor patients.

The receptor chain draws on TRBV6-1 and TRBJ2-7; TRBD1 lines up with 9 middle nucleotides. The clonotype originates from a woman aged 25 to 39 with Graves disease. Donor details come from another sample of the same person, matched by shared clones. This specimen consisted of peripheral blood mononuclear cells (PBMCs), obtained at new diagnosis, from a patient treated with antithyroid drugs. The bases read TGTGCCAGCAGTCGACAGGGGGTGTACGAGCAGTACTTC. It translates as CASSRQGVYEQYF.